This TCR beta chain comes out of a study of blood T cells in healthy people across ages. Sample-barcoded 5' priming and a J-beta primer mix drove a second PCR of roughly 7 to 11 cycles. In TCRdb, the 5' RACE reads were re-called with MiXCR into one record per CDR3 protein. The profile shows about 1.1 million distinct CDR3 sequences, under 40% of them singletons. This CDR3 spans 16 amino acids. V was pared by 1 base and J by 4 bases, with 13 bases between. Germline CDR1 reads SGHTA; CDR2 reads FQGTGA. The specimen sequenced was blood. The chain is built from TRBV7-3 and TRBJ2-2; D could derive from TRBD1 or TRBD2 (6 bases each). This TCR was sampled from a man aged 18 to 30 in good health. CDR3: CASSLNPGATTGELFF. CDR3 bases: TGTGCCAGCAGCTTAAACCCGGGGGCGACCACCGGGGAGCTGTTTTTT.